A single sample gave rise to the 9 T cell receptor beta chains below, sequenced in a study of cytomegalovirus exposure and HLA in healthy donors. The PCR contained 60 Vbeta and 13 Jbeta primers. Sequencing was performed with immunoSEQ multiplex PCR; in TCRdb, only in-frame clones are kept and a portion is missing. The sample lists more than 150,000 clones, roughly 76% occurring once. The sample was PBMCs. These receptors were collected from a man aged 40-50 years in good health and CMV-seropositive.

This chain uses TRBV9 with TRBJ2-3, with 9 bases matching TRBD2. V was pared by 3 bases and J by 2 bases, with 16 bases of the junction left unmatched. This CDR3 comprises 19 residues. Germline V CDR1 and CDR2: SGDLS, YYNGEE. The CDR3 DNA follows: TGTGCCAGCAGCGCCCTCCCCCCCGCAGCGGGGGGAACCACAGATACGCAGTATTTT. This encodes CASSALPPAAGGTTDTQYF. The whole variable domain, filled in from reference TRBV9 and TRBJ2-3, reads DSGVTQTPKHLITATGQRVTLRCSPRSGDLSVYWYQQSLDQGLQFLIQYYNGEERAKGNILERFSAQQFPDLHSELNLSSLELGDSALYFCASSALPPAAGGTTDTQYFGPGTRLTVL.

The rearrangement links TRBV4-3 to TRBJ2-7; possible D gene TRBD2, 6 bases. Trimming cost V 4 bases and J 2 bases, with 12 bases left between them. CDR3 length: 14 amino acids. Per germline, CDR1 LGHNA and CDR2 YSLEER. The CDR3 region is CASSPGLLAYEQYF. The DNA for the CDR3 is TGCGCCAGCAGCCCGGGACTTCTCGCCTACGAGCAGTACTTC.

The V call is TRBV19, the J call TRBJ2-5; possibly TRBD1 for D (6 bases). Germline CDR1 reads LNHDA; CDR2 reads SQIVND (reference sequence). The V end lost 4 bases, the J end lost 5 bases, and 17 bases lay between the germline ends. There are 15 residues in the CDR3. Here the CDR3 DNA reads TGTGCCAGTAGTACCCACGACAGGATCGACGAGACCCAGTACTTC. This translates into CASSTHDRIDETQYF.

This chain uses TRBV7-2 with TRBJ2-7; 7 nucleotides line up with TRBD2. After removal of 5 bases from V and 2 bases from J, the junction contained 9 bases not matched to a gene. Germline V gene data show CDR1 as SGHTA and CDR2 as FQGNSA. The CDR3 is 15 residues long. In DNA form, the CDR3 reads TGTGCCAGCAGCCGCGGGGGTGGGGGACCCTACGAGCAGTACTTC. Translation gives CASSRGGGGPYEQYF.

About this clone: The same CDR3 can be traced to other DNA sequences in this sample. The V and J genes are TRBV5-6 and TRBJ2-2; D perhaps matches TRBD2 (6 bases). This CDR3 comprises 12 residues. Germline V gene sequence: CDR1 SGHDT, CDR2 YYEEEE. Trimming removed 8 bases from V and 3 bases from J, with 8 bases in between. The CDR3 protein is CASGGDTGELFF. CDR3 nucleotides: TGTGCCAGTGGAGGGGACACCGGGGAGCTGTTTTTT.

This rearrangement joins TRBV27 to TRBJ1-2; unclear D gene. Germline values: CDR1 MNHEY, CDR2 SMNVEV (reference sequence). CDR3 length equals 14 residues. V was clipped by 4 bases and J by 4 bases, with 13 bases between them. The CDR3 loop reads CASSSKSVGYGYTF. As DNA, the CDR3 is TGTGCCAGCAGTTCAAAGAGCGTGGGCTATGGCTACACCTTC.

This clone is a singleton in its sample. This sequence joins TRBV11-2 and TRBJ2-4, with a weak D call TRBD2 (6 bases). CDR1 is SGHAT, CDR2 FQNNGV, per germline. The CDR3 loop spans 14 amino acids. V was shortened by 7 bases and J by 6 bases, with 16 bases between the two germline ends. The CDR3 reads CASTPGGVRNIQYF. For the CDR3, the DNA is TGTGCCAGCACCCCCGGAGGGGTCAGAAACATTCAGTACTTC.

This chain links TRBV6-5 with TRBJ2-3; D is undetermined. Germline V gives CDR1 MNHEY, CDR2 SVGAGI. The V gene lost 2 bases and the J gene lost 2 bases, with 8 bases spanning the gap. CDR3 length equals 14 residues. The CDR3 spells CASSYGGTTDTQYF. The CDR3 coding sequence is TGTGCCAGCAGTTACGGTGGCACCACAGATACGCAGTATTTT.

The genes are TRBV5-6 and TRBJ2-1, with 7 bases lining up with TRBD1. The CDR3 extends over 15 amino acids. Germline V lookup: CDR1 SGHDT, CDR2 YYEEEE. With V trimmed by 3 bases and J by 5 bases, 8 bases remained unmatched. CDR3 loop: CASSYPAGGNNEQFF. As DNA, the CDR3 is TGTGCCAGCAGCTACCCGGCAGGGGGAAACAATGAGCAGTTCTTC.